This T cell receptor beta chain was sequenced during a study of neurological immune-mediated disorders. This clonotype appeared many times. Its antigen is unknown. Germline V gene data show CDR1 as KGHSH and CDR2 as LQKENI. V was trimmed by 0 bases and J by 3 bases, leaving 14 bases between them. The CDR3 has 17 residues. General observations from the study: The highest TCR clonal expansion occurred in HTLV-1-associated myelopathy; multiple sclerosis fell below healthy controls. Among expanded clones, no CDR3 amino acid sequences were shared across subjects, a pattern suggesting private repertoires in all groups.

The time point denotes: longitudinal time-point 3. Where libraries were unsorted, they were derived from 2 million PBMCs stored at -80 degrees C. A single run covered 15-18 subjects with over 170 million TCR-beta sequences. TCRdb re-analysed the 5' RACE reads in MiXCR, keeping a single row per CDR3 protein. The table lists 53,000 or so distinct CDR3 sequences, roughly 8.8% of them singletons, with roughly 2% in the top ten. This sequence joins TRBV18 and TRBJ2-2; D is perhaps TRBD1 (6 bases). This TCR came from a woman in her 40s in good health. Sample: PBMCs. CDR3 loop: CASSPPRKDRDTGELFF. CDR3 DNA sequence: TGTGCCAGCTCACCACCGAGGAAGGACAGAGACACCGGGGAGCTGTTTTTT.